The 17 T cell receptor beta chains listed next were all sequenced from one sample in a study of blood T cell repertoires in COVID-19. The repertoire was sequenced with immunoSEQ multiplex PCR; TCRdb's copy has only in-frame clones and lacks some. The sample has about 210,000 clones; approximately 75% are singletons. The sequenced sample consisted of PBMCs or T cells enriched from blood (not recorded which). The receptors stem from a man aged 35 to 55 who had recovered from COVID-19.

The chain joins TRBV19 to TRBJ2-4; 8 bases are shared with TRBD1. The germline V gene has CDR1 LNHDA and CDR2 SQIVND (reference sequence). The CDR3 spans 15 residues. J was trimmed by 3 bases and V by 7 bases; bases with no gene match: 8. As DNA, the CDR3 is TGTGCCAGTATAGGGACAGGCCTCGGCAAAAACATTCAGTACTTC. Translating gives CASIGTGLGKNIQYF.

This sequence joins TRBV7-2 and TRBJ2-1; 7 nucleotides agree with TRBD2. Germline CDR1 and CDR2: SGHTA and FQGNSA. Unmatched junction bases numbered 5, after V lost 1 base and J lost 14 bases. The CDR3 runs 12 residues. Here the CDR3 reads CASSLGGRREFF. CDR3 sequence (DNA): TGTGCCAGCAGCTTAGGCGGGAGAAGAGAGTTCTTC.

This chain links TRBV15 with TRBJ1-5, with a possible D match to TRBD1 (5 bases). This CDR3 has 15 residues. The V end was cut by 0 bases, the J end by 10 bases, with 16 bases between. CDR1 LNHNV and CDR2 YYDKDF come from the germline V gene (reference sequence). DNA for the CDR3: TGTGCCACCAGCAGAGATCTCCAGGGCCCCCTTCCCCAGCATTTT. This translates into CATSRDLQGPLPQHF.

A few counts support this clone. The chain recombines TRBV6-6 with TRBJ1-5, with no clear D. Trimming left V 8 bases short and J 3 bases short, with 14 bases between. The germline CDR1 and CDR2 sequences are MNHNY and SVGAGI (reference sequence). The CDR3 length is 14 residues. The CDR3 region has the DNA TGTGCCAGCTCCGAGCCAAATTTCAATCAGCCCCAGCATTTT. Translating gives CASSEPNFNQPQHF.

On this clone itself: Other nucleotide sequences in the sample specify the same CDR3. V usage is TRBV12-5 and J usage is TRBJ1-1; 7 bases match TRBD1. This CDR3 spans 12 amino acids. Germline trimming cut 1 base from V and 8 bases from J; bases unmatched to any gene: 1. Germline V CDR1 and CDR2: LGHNT, FRNRAP. The CDR3 DNA follows: TGTGCTAGTGGTTTGGGACAGGGAGAAGCTTTCTTT. Translating it yields CASGLGQGEAFF. Full variable domain (rest looked up from reference TRBV12-5 and TRBJ1-1): DARVTQTPRHKVTEMGQEVTMRCQPILGHNTVFWYRQTMMQGLELLAYFRNRAPLDDSGMPKDRFSAEMPDATLATLKIQPSEPRDSAVYFCASGLGQGEAFFGQGTRLTVV.

This clone was counted only a few times. The rearrangement uses TRBV19 and TRBJ1-1; the D gene is possibly TRBD1 (5 bases). V was trimmed by 8 bases and J by 7 bases, leaving 17 bases between them. The CDR3 covers 13 residues. Germline loops: CDR1 LNHDA, CDR2 SQIVND (reference sequence). The CDR3 region is CASQLGGFGEAFF. The CDR3 coding sequence is TGTGCCAGTCAACTTGGGGGGTTCGGTGAAGCTTTCTTT.

The rearrangement uses TRBV20-1 and TRBJ2-7, with D hard to call. The V end was cut by 6 bases, the J end by 6 bases, with 15 bases between. The CDR3 is 12 amino acids. Germline V gene sequence: CDR1 DFQATT, CDR2 SNEGSKA (reference sequence). The CDR3 region has the DNA TGCAGTGCGAGTCCACAATCCGTCGAGCAGTACTTC. Amino acids: CSASPQSVEQYF.

This chain links TRBV29-1 with TRBJ1-4; possible D gene TRBD1, 6 bases. Germline V gene lookup returns CDR1 SQVTM and CDR2 ANQGSEA. The CDR3 consists of 13 residues. V was clipped by 5 bases and J by 0 bases, with 7 bases between them. In nucleotides, the CDR3 is TGCAGCGTTCGGACAGCAACTAATGAAAAACTGTTTTTT. Its translation: CSVRTATNEKLFF.

The chain couples TRBV27 to TRBJ1-2; TRBD1 agrees at 9 bases. The germline V gene has CDR1 MNHEY and CDR2 SMNVEV (reference sequence). The CDR3 spans 14 residues. Unmatched junction bases numbered 4, after V lost 3 bases and J lost 5 bases. The CDR3 region is CASSFSGTGYGYTF. The CDR3 bases are TGTGCCAGCAGTTTCTCCGGGACAGGGTATGGCTACACCTTC.

This clone appeared a few times. CDR3 coding DNA: TGCGCCAGCAGCCAATCGAGGGCCACCGGGGAGCTGTTTTTT. This sequence encodes CASSQSRATGELFF. The chain has TRBV4-1 and TRBJ2-2; a weak D match, TRBD2 (5 bases). Trimming shortened V by 2 bases and J by 4 bases, and 8 bases separated the two germline ends. The V gene's germline CDR1 is MGHRA and CDR2 YSYEKL. CDR3 length: 14 amino acids.

V is TRBV15 and J is TRBJ1-5, with unresolved D. The CDR3 runs 13 residues. The germline gives CDR1 LNHNV, CDR2 YYDKDF (reference sequence). V dropped 3 bases and J dropped 5 bases, with 8 bases sitting between them. In DNA form, the CDR3 reads TGTGCCACCAGCAGGACCGGGGATCAGCCCCAGCATTTT. It yields the protein CATSRTGDQPQHF.

The J gene is TRBJ2-3, the V gene TRBV5-8, with D possibly matching TRBD2 (6 bases). V was cut by 4 bases and J by 6 bases, with 24 bases left in between. The CDR3 has 17 amino acids. The germline V gene has CDR1 SGHTS and CDR2 YDEGEE. In nucleotides, the CDR3 is TGTGCCAGCAGCCCCGGGCGGATGGTTGGACTATCGGATACGCAGTATTTT. It codes for CASSPGRMVGLSDTQYF.

The chain's CDR3 is CASRTSGGLTDTQYF. DNA for the CDR3: TGTGCCAGCAGAACTAGCGGGGGACTCACAGATACGCAGTATTTT. The chain uses TRBV2 and TRBJ2-3; 11 nucleotides line up with TRBD2. Germline V CDR1 and CDR2: SNHLY, FYNNEI. The length of the CDR3 is 15 residues. With V trimmed by 6 bases and J by 2 bases, 4 bases remained unmatched.

The gene calls are TRBV6-5 and TRBJ2-3, with D perhaps matching TRBD1 (6 bases). V lost 4 bases and J lost 0, with 8 bases in between. Germline V gene lookup returns CDR1 MNHEY and CDR2 SVGAGI. This CDR3 spans 14 amino acids. CDR3 coding DNA: TGTGCCAGCAGTTTTAGGGGGAGCACAGATACGCAGTATTTT. Its protein is CASSFRGSTDTQYF.

This chain links TRBV5-8 with TRBJ2-6; 8 bases agree with TRBD1. Germline V gene data show CDR1 as SGHTS and CDR2 as YDEGEE. V shed 2 bases, J shed 2 bases, and the junction held 0 bases outside the gene matches. CDR3 size: 15 residues. The CDR3, as DNA: TGTGCCAGCAGCTTCAGGGGGCCTGGGGCCAACGTCCTGACTTTC. Amino acid sequence: CASSFRGPGANVLTF. Full variable domain (outside the CDR3, taken from reference TRBV5-8 and TRBJ2-6): EAGVTQSPTHLIKTRGQQATLRCSPISGHTSVYWYQQALGLGLQFLLWYDEGEERNRGNFPPRFSGRQFPNYSSELNVNALELEDSALYLCASSFRGPGANVLTFGAGSRLTVL.

DNA for the CDR3: TGTGCCAGCAGCACTAGCGGGGGGGCCTACGAGCAGTACTTC. Protein sequence: CASSTSGGAYEQYF. The genes are TRBV7-8 and TRBJ2-7; 13 bases fit TRBD2. There are 14 residues in the CDR3. CDR1 and CDR2 from the germline V gene are SGHVS and FQNEAQ. V lost 5 bases and J lost 2; bases outside the gene matches: 0. Variable domain in full (rest from reference TRBV7-8 and TRBJ2-7): GAGVSQSPRYKVAKRGQDVALRCDPISGHVSLFWYQQALGQGPEFLTYFQNEAQLDKSGLPSDRFFAERPEGSVSTLKIQRTQQEDSAVYLCASSTSGGAYEQYFGPGTRLTVT.

This rearrangement joins TRBV30 to TRBJ1-2; 7 bases fit TRBD1. The CDR3 runs to 13 residues. Germline V gene lookup returns CDR1 GTSNPN and CDR2 SVGIG (reference sequence). With V trimmed by 6 bases and J by 11 bases, 15 bases remained unmatched. As DNA, the CDR3 is TGTGCCTGCGCTCTAAACTCGGGACAGTTTTACACCTTC. It codes for CACALNSGQFYTF.